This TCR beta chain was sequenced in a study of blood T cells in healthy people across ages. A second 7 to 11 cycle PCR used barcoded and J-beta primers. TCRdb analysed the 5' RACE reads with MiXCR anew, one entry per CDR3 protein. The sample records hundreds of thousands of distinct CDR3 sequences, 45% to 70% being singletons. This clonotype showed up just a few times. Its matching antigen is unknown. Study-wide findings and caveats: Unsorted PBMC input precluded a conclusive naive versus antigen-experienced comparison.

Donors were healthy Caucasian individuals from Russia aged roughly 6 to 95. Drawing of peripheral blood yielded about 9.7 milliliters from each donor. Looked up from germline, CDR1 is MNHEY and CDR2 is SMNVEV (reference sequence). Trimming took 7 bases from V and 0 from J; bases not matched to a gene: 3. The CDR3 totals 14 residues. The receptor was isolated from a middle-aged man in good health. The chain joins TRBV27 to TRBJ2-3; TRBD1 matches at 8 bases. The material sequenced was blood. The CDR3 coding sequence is TGTGCCAGCAAACGGGACAGGAGCACAGATACGCAGTATTTT. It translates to CASKRDRSTDTQYF.